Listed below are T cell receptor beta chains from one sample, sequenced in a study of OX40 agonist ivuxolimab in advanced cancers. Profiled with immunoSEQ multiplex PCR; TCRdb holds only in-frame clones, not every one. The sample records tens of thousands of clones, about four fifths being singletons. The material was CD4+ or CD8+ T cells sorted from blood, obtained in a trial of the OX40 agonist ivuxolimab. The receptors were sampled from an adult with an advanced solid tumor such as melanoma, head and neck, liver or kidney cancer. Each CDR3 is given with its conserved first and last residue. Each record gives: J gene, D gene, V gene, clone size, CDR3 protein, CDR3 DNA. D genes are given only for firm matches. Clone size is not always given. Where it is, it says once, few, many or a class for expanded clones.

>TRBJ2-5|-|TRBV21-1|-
CASIQGGGTDGQETQYF
TGTGCCAGCATCCAGGGAGGGGGGACTGACGGACAAGAGACCCAGTACTTC
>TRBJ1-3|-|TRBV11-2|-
CASSLTSGNTIYF
TGTGCCAGCAGCTTAACCTCTGGAAACACCATATATTTT
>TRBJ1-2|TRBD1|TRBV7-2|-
CASSLGQGVSGYTF
TGTGCCAGCAGCTTAGGGCAGGGGGTTAGCGGCTACACCTTC
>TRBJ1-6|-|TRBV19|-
CASSPGSRLFNSPLHF
TGTGCCAGTAGTCCCGGGAGTAGGCTCTTTAATTCACCCCTCCACTTT
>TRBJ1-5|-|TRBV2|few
CASRGVGNQPQHF
TGTGCCAGCAGGGGGGTAGGAAATCAGCCCCAGCATTTT
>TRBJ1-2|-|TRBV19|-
CASSEQTIYGYTF
TGTGCCAGTTCCGAACAAACCATCTATGGCTACACCTTC
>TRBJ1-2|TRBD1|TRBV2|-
CASRTGSGGWYGYTF
TGTGCCAGCAGGACAGGGTCAGGGGGTTGGTATGGCTACACCTTC
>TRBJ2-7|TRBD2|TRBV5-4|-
CASRAGLGEYEQYF
TGTGCCAGCCGTGCGGGACTAGGCGAATACGAGCAGTACTTC
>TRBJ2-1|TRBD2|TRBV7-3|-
CASSLTSGRIRGANEQFF
TGTGCCAGCAGCTTAACTAGCGGGAGAATTAGGGGGGCCAATGAGCAGTTCTTC
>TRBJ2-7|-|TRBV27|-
CASSLFGTDYEQYF
TGTGCCAGCAGTTTATTCGGAACCGACTACGAGCAGTACTTC
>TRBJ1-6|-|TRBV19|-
CATALTYNSPLHF
TGTGCCACCGCCTTGACCTATAATTCACCCCTCCACTTT
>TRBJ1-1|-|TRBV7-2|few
CASSLGHQNTEAFF
TGTGCCAGCAGCTTGGGGCACCAGAACACTGAAGCTTTCTTT
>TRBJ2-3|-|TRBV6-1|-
CASSNNGVWADTQYF
TGTGCCAGCAGCAATAACGGGGTATGGGCAGATACGCAGTATTTT
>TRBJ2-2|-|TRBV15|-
CATSRDRSWTPLTGELFF
TGTGCCACCAGCAGAGATCGATCTTGGACACCTCTCACCGGGGAGCTGTTTTTT
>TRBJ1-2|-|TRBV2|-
CASGESGNGYTF
TGTGCCAGCGGTGAGTCGGGGAACGGCTACACCTTC